The 7 T cell receptor beta chains reported below all come from one sample, sequenced in a study of beta chain features in type 1 diabetes. Reverse transcription of all isolated RNA meant that expressed TCRB transcripts were sequenced. Using immunoSEQ multiplex PCR, the repertoire was profiled, and TCRdb retains in-frame clones only, with some absent. The table lists hundreds of thousands of clones, about 16% of them singletons, with about 0.087% in the top ten. Sequencing was done on a sample of naive CD4+ T cells from blood. The receptors shown here come from a man aged 18 to 30 in good health.

There are a few counts of this clone. The CDR3 region has the DNA TGTGCCAGCAGCTTAGAGGGTTATAGAGGTTATGGCTACACCTTC. Its protein is CASSLEGYRGYGYTF. This rearrangement joins TRBV7-9 to TRBJ1-2; no clear D gene. Trimming removed 1 base at V and 5 bases at J, with 14 bases between. Looked up from germline, CDR1 is SEHNR and CDR2 is FQNEAQ (reference sequence). The CDR3 totals 15 residues.

The CDR3, as DNA: TGTGCCAGCTGTACCGGGGGGACACTCTACAATGAGCAGTTCTTC. Translating gives CASCTGGTLYNEQFF. The chain recombines TRBV6-5 with TRBJ2-1; TRBD2 might be the D (7 bases). Germline V gene data show CDR1 as MNHEY and CDR2 as SVGAGI. Trimming took 8 bases from V and 3 from J, leaving 17 bases between them. The CDR3 runs to 15 residues.

The V and J genes are TRBV18 and TRBJ1-5, with D uncertain. V was cut by 2 bases and J by 6 bases, with 11 bases left in between. CDR1 and CDR2 (germline): KGHSH, LQKENI. The CDR3 has 14 amino acids. The CDR3 DNA reads TGTGCCAGCTCACCAGAGAACGCGGGTCAGCCCCAGCATTTT. This codes for CASSPENAGQPQHF.

The gene calls are TRBV2 and TRBJ1-3; weak D call: TRBD1 (6 bases). The V end was cut by 5 bases, the J end by 3 bases, with 11 bases between. The length of the CDR3 is 14 residues. Germline CDR1 SNHLY, CDR2 FYNNEI. The CDR3 here is CASSPLQGGNTIYF. CDR3 in DNA: TGTGCCAGCAGTCCACTACAGGGTGGAAACACCATATATTTT.

This clone was observed a handful of times. V and J are TRBV4-3 and TRBJ2-3, with D tentatively TRBD2 (6 bases). CDR1 LGHNA and CDR2 YSLEER come from the germline V gene. The ends were cut back, 7 bases at V and 2 bases at J, with 16 bases in the middle. The CDR3 has 15 amino acids. In DNA form, the CDR3 reads TGCGCCAGCACTCCAAGGGGCGGGACCACAGATACGCAGTATTTT. Translating it yields CASTPRGGTTDTQYF.

The V call is TRBV9, the J call TRBJ2-2, with D perhaps matching TRBD2 (6 bases). There are 15 residues in the CDR3. The V gene's germline CDR1 is SGDLS and CDR2 YYNGEE. The V end lost 0 bases, the J end lost 6 bases, and 12 bases lay between the germline ends. The CDR3 reads CASSVDRLVPGELFF. CDR3 nucleotides: TGTGCCAGCAGCGTAGATAGACTAGTCCCCGGGGAGCTGTTTTTT.

This chain links TRBV10-3 with TRBJ2-2, with a possible D match to TRBD1 (6 bases). Germline V gene data show CDR1 as ENHRY and CDR2 as SYGVKD. The CDR3 loop spans 15 amino acids. V lost 6 bases and J lost 5, with 16 bases in between. The CDR3 loop is CAIRTSEGETGELFF. The DNA for the CDR3 is TGTGCCATCAGGACGTCCGAGGGGGAAACCGGGGAGCTGTTTTTT.